The 26 T cell receptor beta chains presented below share a single source sample, sequenced in a study of monozygotic twins with cystic fibrosis. Only in-frame clones appear in the TCRdb table, and some are missing; sequencing was by immunoSEQ multiplex PCR. This sample has roughly 30,000 clones, with roughly 90% found just once. Sequencing was done on a sample of blood. These receptor sequences come from a girl under 10 years old with cystic fibrosis.

CDR3 amino acids: CASSDPGRGYEQYF. CDR3 bases: TGTGCCAGCAGTGACCCCGGGAGAGGCTACGAGCAGTACTTC. The rearrangement joins TRBV2 to TRBJ2-7; D is perhaps TRBD2 (6 bases). Trimming removed 3 bases from V and 3 bases from J, with 12 bases in between. The CDR3 is 14 residues long. Germline CDR1 reads SNHLY; CDR2 reads FYNNEI.

The chain links TRBV7-9 to TRBJ2-2, with no clear D. The CDR3 extends over 17 amino acids. Germline CDR1 reads SEHNR; CDR2 reads FQNEAQ (reference sequence). V was trimmed by 1 base and J by 0 bases, leaving 12 bases between them. The CDR3 is CASSLESRGTNTGELFF. CDR3 nucleotide sequence: TGTGCCAGCAGCTTAGAATCCCGCGGAACGAACACCGGGGAGCTGTTTTTT.

J is TRBJ2-3 and V is TRBV5-4; 8 bases are shared with TRBD2. Trimming removed 6 bases from V and 4 bases from J; junction bases left unmatched: 7. Per the germline V gene, CDR1 is SGHNT and CDR2 is YYREEE (reference sequence). The CDR3 contains 14 residues. The CDR3 bases are TGTGCCAGCACCCCCCCGGGGGGGTCAGATACGCAGTATTTT. Translation: CASTPPGGSDTQYF.

This clone is a singleton in its sample. The chain combines TRBV28 with TRBJ1-2, with 7 bases matching TRBD1. The CDR3 totals 16 residues. Germline values: CDR1 MDHEN, CDR2 SYDVKM. Germline trimming cut 5 bases from V and 2 bases from J; bases unmatched to any gene: 11. The CDR3 spells CASSPPDRAQNYGYTF. Here the CDR3 DNA reads TGTGCCAGCAGTCCCCCCGACAGGGCGCAAAACTATGGCTACACCTTC.

The chain has TRBV6-5 and TRBJ2-5; D gene unclear. CDR3 size: 11 residues. V was pared by 2 bases and J by 5 bases, with 3 bases between. CDR1 is MNHEY and CDR2 is SVGAGI in the germline V gene. The CDR3: CASSYEETQYF. The CDR3 nucleotides read TGTGCCAGCAGTTACGAGGAGACCCAGTACTTC.

This sequence joins TRBV25-1 and TRBJ2-3, with 10 bases identical to TRBD2. There are 17 residues in the CDR3. Germline assignment: CDR1 MGHDK and CDR2 SYGVNS. V was clipped by 3 bases and J by 2 bases; unmatched bases: 8. The CDR3 spells CASSDRSGRAHTDTQYF. The CDR3 nucleotides read TGTGCCAGCAGTGACCGGAGCGGGAGGGCCCACACAGATACGCAGTATTTT.

The V call is TRBV19, the J call TRBJ2-5, with TRBD2 matching 14 bases. V lost 6 bases to trimming and J lost 4 bases; unmatched junction nucleotides: 4. The CDR3 contains 15 residues. Germline V CDR1 and CDR2: LNHDA, SQIVND (reference sequence). CDR3 sequence: CASRRTSGGPETQYF. Written as DNA, the CDR3 is TGTGCCAGTAGACGGACTAGCGGGGGGCCAGAGACCCAGTACTTC.

The chain uses TRBV19 and TRBJ1-1, with TRBD1 identical over 7 bases. The CDR3 is 18 residues long. Trimming took 0 bases from V and 0 from J; bases not matched to a gene: 10. Germline lookup yields CDR1 LNHDA and CDR2 SQIVND (reference sequence). Here the CDR3 reads CASSIEAWTGLMNTEAFF. DNA of the CDR3: TGTGCCAGTAGTATAGAGGCGTGGACAGGTCTAATGAACACTGAAGCTTTCTTT. The full variable domain, with the rest looked up from reference TRBV19 and TRBJ1-1, is DGGITQSPKYLFRKEGQNVTLSCEQNLNHDAMYWYRQDPGQGLRLIYYSQIVNDFQKGDIAEGYSVSREKKESFPLTVTSAQKNPTAFYLCASSIEAWTGLMNTEAFFGQGTRLTVV.

The rearrangement links TRBV19 to TRBJ1-1, with D possibly matching TRBD1 (6 bases). This CDR3 comprises 15 residues. The germline V gene encodes CDR1 LNHDA and CDR2 SQIVND (reference sequence). Trimming left V 8 bases short and J 5 bases short, with 21 bases between. The CDR3: CASCTGTRLWTEAFF. Written as DNA, the CDR3 is TGTGCCAGTTGTACCGGGACAAGGCTATGGACTGAAGCTTTCTTT.

The V and J genes are TRBV7-9 and TRBJ1-4; D gene ambiguous. V was pared by 4 bases and J by 7 bases, with 22 bases between. CDR1 and CDR2 from the germline V gene are SEHNR and FQNEAQ (reference sequence). The CDR3 covers 17 residues. CDR3 bases: TGTGCCAGCAGCTCCCTAGAGAAGGGATTCGGAGTTGAAAAACTGTTTTTT. Protein sequence: CASSSLEKGFGVEKLFF. Looking up the rest from reference TRBV7-9 and TRBJ1-4 gives the full variable domain: DTGVSQNPRHKITKRGQNVTFRCDPISEHNRLYWYRQTLGQGPEFLTYFQNEAQLEKSRLLSDRFSAERPKGSFSTLEIQRTEQGDSAMYLCASSSLEKGFGVEKLFFGSGTQLSVL.

The V and J genes are TRBV10-3 and TRBJ2-1; D is perhaps TRBD2 (6 bases). The CDR3 runs 17 residues. Trimming took off 6 bases at V and 6 bases at J, with 24 bases between the two ends. CDR1 ENHRY and CDR2 SYGVKD come from the germline V gene. CDR3: CAISGSTNSGRLNEQFF. The CDR3 nucleotides read TGTGCCATCAGCGGGTCGACGAATTCAGGGAGGCTCAATGAGCAGTTCTTC.

The chain links TRBV5-4 to TRBJ1-2; possible D gene TRBD1, 5 bases. CDR1 is SGHNT and CDR2 is YYREEE in the germline V gene (reference sequence). The CDR3 totals 13 residues. Trimming took 1 base from V and 8 from J, leaving 12 bases between them. DNA of the CDR3: TGTGCCAGCAGCTTGTACGGGCAGGGAGGCTACACCTTC. This translates into CASSLYGQGGYTF.

This clone was counted once. The V call is TRBV9, the J call TRBJ1-1, with D possibly matching TRBD1 (6 bases). V lost 3 bases and J 1 base, leaving 10 bases between the germline ends. The CDR3 covers 14 residues. Per germline, CDR1 SGDLS and CDR2 YYNGEE. CDR3: CASSGTAQNTEAFF. The DNA of the CDR3 is TGTGCCAGCAGCGGGACAGCTCAGAACACTGAAGCTTTCTTT.

This chain connects TRBV11-1 to TRBJ2-5; 12 positions agree with TRBD2. Per germline, CDR1 SGHAT and CDR2 FQDESV (reference sequence). The CDR3 has 18 amino acids. J lost 1 base, V lost 6 bases, and 12 bases had no gene match. CDR3 sequence reads: CASRGRLAGVGGQETQYF. DNA of the CDR3: TGTGCCAGCAGGGGAAGACTAGCGGGAGTTGGAGGCCAAGAGACCCAGTACTTC. The full variable domain, with the rest looked up from reference TRBV11-1 and TRBJ2-5, is EAEVAQSPRYKITEKSQAVAFWCDPISGHATLYWYRQILGQGPELLVQFQDESVVDDSQLPKDRFSAERLKGVDSTLKIQPAELGDSAMYLCASRGRLAGVGGQETQYFGPGTRLLVL.

This clone appeared once. The chain has TRBV19 and TRBJ2-1, with D tentatively TRBD2 (6 bases). Germline V gene sequence: CDR1 LNHDA, CDR2 SQIVND (reference sequence). The CDR3 has 14 residues. The ends were cut back, 6 bases at V and 5 bases at J, with 14 bases in the middle. CDR3 in amino acids: CASSFGGGNNEQFF. The CDR3, as DNA: TGTGCCAGTAGCTTCGGGGGTGGGAACAATGAGCAGTTCTTC. Using reference TRBV19 and TRBJ2-1 for the parts outside the CDR3, the full variable domain is DGGITQSPKYLFRKEGQNVTLSCEQNLNHDAMYWYRQDPGQGLRLIYYSQIVNDFQKGDIAEGYSVSREKKESFPLTVTSAQKNPTAFYLCASSFGGGNNEQFFGPGTRLTVL.

The chain recombines TRBV7-9 with TRBJ2-7; possibly TRBD1 or TRBD2 for D (5 bases each). The CDR3 sequence is 13 residues long. The germline CDR1 and CDR2 sequences are SEHNR and FQNEAQ (reference sequence). The V gene lost 4 bases and the J gene lost 4 bases, with 11 bases spanning the gap. CDR3 DNA: TGTGCCAGCAGCTCGGGACCACATTACGAGCAGTACTTC. The encoded protein is CASSSGPHYEQYF.

The chain carries TRBV5-5 and TRBJ2-5, with a weak D call TRBD2 (5 bases). CDR1 is SGHKS, CDR2 YYEKEE, per germline (reference sequence). The CDR3 length is 14 residues. Trimming took 2 bases from V and 5 from J, leaving 13 bases between them. CDR3 nucleotides: TGTGCCAGCAGCTTCACGTCTGGCGGGGAGACCCAGTACTTC. This codes for CASSFTSGGETQYF.

The rearrangement uses TRBV7-8 and TRBJ1-2; a possible D gene is TRBD1 (5 bases). The CDR3 extends over 16 amino acids. Germline CDR1 is SGHVS and CDR2 is FQNEAQ. V lost 3 bases and J 0 bases, leaving 14 bases between the germline ends. The CDR3 is CASSLRRGHANYGYTF. The DNA for the CDR3 is TGTGCCAGCAGCTTGAGGCGGGGCCACGCTAACTATGGCTACACCTTC.

This clone was observed a single time. V and J are TRBV4-1 and TRBJ1-1; TRBD1 matches 10 bases. V dropped 5 bases and J dropped 2; count of bases not matched to a gene: 8. This CDR3 comprises 16 residues. Germline lookup yields CDR1 MGHRA and CDR2 YSYEKL. The CDR3 coding sequence is TGCGCCAGCAGCGACAGGACAGGGGGACCTAACACTGAAGCTTTCTTT. Residues: CASSDRTGGPNTEAFF.

The chain recombines TRBV6-1 with TRBJ1-2; a weak D match, TRBD1 (5 bases). The germline V and J ends were trimmed by 7 bases and 2 bases, with 17 bases remaining between them. CDR1 is MNHNS, CDR2 SASEGT, per germline. CDR3 length: 15 residues. The CDR3 region is CASIEWGRANYGYTF. The CDR3, as DNA: TGTGCCAGCATAGAATGGGGCAGGGCGAACTATGGCTACACCTTC.

V gene TRBV7-8 combines with J gene TRBJ2-7; D ambiguous. Trimming took off 1 base at V and 5 bases at J, with 9 bases between the two ends. Germline CDR1 reads SGHVS; CDR2 reads FQNEAQ. The CDR3 consists of 13 residues. The CDR3 DNA is TGTGCCAGCAGCTTAGGTTTCGGAAACGAGCAGTACTTC. It translates to CASSLGFGNEQYF. Looking up the rest from reference TRBV7-8 and TRBJ2-7 gives the full variable domain: GAGVSQSPRYKVAKRGQDVALRCDPISGHVSLFWYQQALGQGPEFLTYFQNEAQLDKSGLPSDRFFAERPEGSVSTLKIQRTQQEDSAVYLCASSLGFGNEQYFGPGTRLTVT.

In this sample, this clone turned up once. V usage is TRBV29-1 and J usage is TRBJ1-2; D remains ambiguous. V was cut by 0 bases and J by 4 bases, with 12 bases left in between. Germline V gives CDR1 SQVTM, CDR2 ANQGSEA. This CDR3 has 14 amino acids. Written as DNA, the CDR3 is TGCAGCGTTGAAGATCAGGTGTTAATCTATGGCTACACCTTC. Its protein is CSVEDQVLIYGYTF.

The V and J genes are TRBV6-1 and TRBJ1-1; possibly TRBD1 for D (5 bases). CDR1 is MNHNS and CDR2 is SASEGT in the germline V gene. The V gene lost 6 bases and the J gene lost 8 bases, with 13 bases spanning the gap. This CDR3 is 12 amino acids long. Here the CDR3 DNA reads TGTGCCAGCAGCTCCGGGACCGTAGAAGCTTTCTTT. It encodes CASSSGTVEAFF.

The chain combines TRBV4-1 with TRBJ1-1; 10 positions match TRBD1. The germline V gene has CDR1 MGHRA and CDR2 YSYEKL. With V trimmed by 0 bases and J by 6 bases, 4 bases remained unmatched. The CDR3 contains 15 residues. The CDR3 coding sequence is TGCGCCAGCAGCCAAGACCCCGGACAGGGGGCTGAAGCTTTCTTT. Protein: CASSQDPGQGAEAFF.

The V and J genes are TRBV4-1 and TRBJ1-1; D is undetermined. V gave up 0 bases and J gave up 6 bases, with 17 bases separating them. The CDR3 covers 16 residues. CDR1 and CDR2 (germline): MGHRA, YSYEKL. The CDR3 sequence is CASSQDRRVVGPEAFF. The CDR3 coding sequence is TGCGCCAGCAGCCAAGATCGGCGGGTGGTAGGGCCTGAAGCTTTCTTT.

V gene TRBV5-1 combines with J gene TRBJ2-7, with a weak D call TRBD1 (5 bases). Germline CDR1 is SGHRS and CDR2 is YFSETQ. Trimming took off 3 bases at V and 6 bases at J, with 13 bases between the two ends. CDR3 length equals 13 residues. The CDR3 DNA reads as TGCGCCAGCAGCTCCCTCCAGGGCGGCGAGCAGTACTTC. Translation gives CASSSLQGGEQYF.